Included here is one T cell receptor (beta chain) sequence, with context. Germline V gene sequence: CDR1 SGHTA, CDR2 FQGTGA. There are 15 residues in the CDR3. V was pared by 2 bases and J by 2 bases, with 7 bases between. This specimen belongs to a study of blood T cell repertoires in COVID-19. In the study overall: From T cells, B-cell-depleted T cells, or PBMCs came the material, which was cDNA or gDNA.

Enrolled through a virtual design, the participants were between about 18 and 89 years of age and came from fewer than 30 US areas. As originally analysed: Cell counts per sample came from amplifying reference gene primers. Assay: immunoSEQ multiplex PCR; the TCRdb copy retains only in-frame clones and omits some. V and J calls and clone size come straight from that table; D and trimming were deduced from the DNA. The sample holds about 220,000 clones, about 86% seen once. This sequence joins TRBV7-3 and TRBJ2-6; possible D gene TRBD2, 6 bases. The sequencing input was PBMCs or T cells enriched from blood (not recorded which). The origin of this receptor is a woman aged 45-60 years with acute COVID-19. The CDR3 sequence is CASSLGGAGANVLTF. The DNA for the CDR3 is TGTGCCAGCAGCTTAGGCGGGGCTGGGGCCAACGTCCTGACTTTC.